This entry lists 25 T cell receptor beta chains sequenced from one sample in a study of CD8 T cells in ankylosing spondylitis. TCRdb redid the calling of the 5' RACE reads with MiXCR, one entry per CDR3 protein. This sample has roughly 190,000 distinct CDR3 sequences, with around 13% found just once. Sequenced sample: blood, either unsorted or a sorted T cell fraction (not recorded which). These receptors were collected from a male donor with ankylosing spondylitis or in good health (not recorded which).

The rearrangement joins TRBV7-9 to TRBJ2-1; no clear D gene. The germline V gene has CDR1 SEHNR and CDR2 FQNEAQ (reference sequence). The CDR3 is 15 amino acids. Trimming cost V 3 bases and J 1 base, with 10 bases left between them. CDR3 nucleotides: TGTGCCAGCAGCTTTGGTGAGATGTCCTACAATGAGCAGTTCTTC. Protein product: CASSFGEMSYNEQFF.

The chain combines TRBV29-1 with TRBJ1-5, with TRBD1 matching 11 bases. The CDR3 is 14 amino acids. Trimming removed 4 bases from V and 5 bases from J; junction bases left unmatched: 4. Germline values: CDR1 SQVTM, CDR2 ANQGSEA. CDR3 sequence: CSVGGGQGDQPQHF. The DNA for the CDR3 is TGCAGCGTTGGGGGGGGACAGGGGGATCAGCCCCAGCATTTT.

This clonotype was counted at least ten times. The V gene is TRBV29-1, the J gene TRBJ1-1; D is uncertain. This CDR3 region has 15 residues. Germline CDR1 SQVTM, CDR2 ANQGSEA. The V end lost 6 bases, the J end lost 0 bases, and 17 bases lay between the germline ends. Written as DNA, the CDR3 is TGCAGCGTCGATTGGTGGGAACGCATGAACACTGAAGCTTTCTTT. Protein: CSVDWWERMNTEAFF.

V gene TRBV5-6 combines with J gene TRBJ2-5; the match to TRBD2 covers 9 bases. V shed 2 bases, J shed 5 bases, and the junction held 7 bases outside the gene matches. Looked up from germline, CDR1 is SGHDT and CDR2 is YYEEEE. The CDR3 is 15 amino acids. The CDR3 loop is CASSFPREGRETQYF. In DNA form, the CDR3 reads TGTGCCAGCAGCTTTCCGCGGGAGGGCCGGGAGACCCAGTACTTC.

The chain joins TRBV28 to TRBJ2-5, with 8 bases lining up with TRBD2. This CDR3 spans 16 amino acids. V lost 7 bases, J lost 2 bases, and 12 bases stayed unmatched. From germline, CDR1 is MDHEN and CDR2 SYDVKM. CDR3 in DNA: TGTGCCAGCATTCCCGGGACTAGTGTTTCTCAAGAGACCCAGTACTTC. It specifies CASIPGTSVSQETQYF.

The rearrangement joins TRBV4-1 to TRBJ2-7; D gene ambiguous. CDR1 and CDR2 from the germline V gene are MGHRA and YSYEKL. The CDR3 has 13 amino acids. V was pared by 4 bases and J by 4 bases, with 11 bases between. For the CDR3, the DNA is TGCGCCAGCAGCCGCGCCCCGGATTACGAGCAGTACTTC. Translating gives CASSRAPDYEQYF.

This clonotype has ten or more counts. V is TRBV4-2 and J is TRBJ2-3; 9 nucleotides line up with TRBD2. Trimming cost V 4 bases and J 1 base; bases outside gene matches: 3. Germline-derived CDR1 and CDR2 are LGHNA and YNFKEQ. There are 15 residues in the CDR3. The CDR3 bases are TGTGCCAGCAGCCCCGAGCGGGGGGGCACAGATACGCAGTATTTT. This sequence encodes CASSPERGGTDTQYF.

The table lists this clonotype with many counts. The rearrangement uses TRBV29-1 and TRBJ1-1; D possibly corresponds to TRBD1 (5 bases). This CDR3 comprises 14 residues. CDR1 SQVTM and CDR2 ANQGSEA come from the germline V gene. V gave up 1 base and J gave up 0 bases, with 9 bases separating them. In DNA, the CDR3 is TGCAGCGTTGAAGGGACACCTATGAACACTGAAGCTTTCTTT. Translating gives CSVEGTPMNTEAFF.

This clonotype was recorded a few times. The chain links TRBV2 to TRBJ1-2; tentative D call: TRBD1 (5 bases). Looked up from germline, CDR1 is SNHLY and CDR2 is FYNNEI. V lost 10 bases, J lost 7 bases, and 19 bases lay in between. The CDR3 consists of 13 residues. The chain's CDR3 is CATTERQWTGYTF. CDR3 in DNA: TGTGCCACCACCGAACGACAGTGGACTGGCTACACCTTC.

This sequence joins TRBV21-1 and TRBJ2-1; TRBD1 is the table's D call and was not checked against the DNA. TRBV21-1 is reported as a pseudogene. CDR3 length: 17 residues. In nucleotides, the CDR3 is TGTGCCAGCAGCAAGGTCTCCGGGACCACCCTCGGGAATGAGCAGTTCTTC. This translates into CASSKVSGTTLGNEQFF.

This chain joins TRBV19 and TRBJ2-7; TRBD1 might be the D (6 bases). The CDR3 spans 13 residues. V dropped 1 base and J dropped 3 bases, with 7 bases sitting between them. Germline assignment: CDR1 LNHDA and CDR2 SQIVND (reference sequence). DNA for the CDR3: TGTGCCAGTAGTATAGCACAGGGCTACGAGCAGTACTTC. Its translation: CASSIAQGYEQYF.

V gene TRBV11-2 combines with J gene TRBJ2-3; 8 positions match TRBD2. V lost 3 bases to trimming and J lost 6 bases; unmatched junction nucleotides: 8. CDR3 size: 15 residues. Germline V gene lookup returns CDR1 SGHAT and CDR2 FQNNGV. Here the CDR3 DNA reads TGTGCCAGCAGCTTTGTCCTCGGGACTAGGGATACGCAGTATTTT. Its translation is CASSFVLGTRDTQYF.

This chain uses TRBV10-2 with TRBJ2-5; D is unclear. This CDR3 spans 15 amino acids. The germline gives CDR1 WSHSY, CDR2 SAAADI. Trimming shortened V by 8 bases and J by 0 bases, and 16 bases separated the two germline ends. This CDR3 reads CASGRLGLYQETQYF. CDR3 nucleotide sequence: TGCGCCAGCGGTCGATTAGGGTTATACCAAGAGACCCAGTACTTC.

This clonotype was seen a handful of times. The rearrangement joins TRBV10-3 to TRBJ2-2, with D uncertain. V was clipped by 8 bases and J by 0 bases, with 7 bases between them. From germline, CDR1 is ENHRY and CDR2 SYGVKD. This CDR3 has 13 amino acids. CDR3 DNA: TGTGCCATCGAGAACTCGAACACCGGGGAGCTGTTTTTT. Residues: CAIENSNTGELFF.

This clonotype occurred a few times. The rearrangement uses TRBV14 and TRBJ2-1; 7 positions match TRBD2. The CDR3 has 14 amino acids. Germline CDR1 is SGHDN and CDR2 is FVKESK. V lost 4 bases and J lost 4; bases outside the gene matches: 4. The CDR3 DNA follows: TGTGCCAGCAGCCCCGGGGGGACTTACAATGAGCAGTTCTTC. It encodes CASSPGGTYNEQFF.

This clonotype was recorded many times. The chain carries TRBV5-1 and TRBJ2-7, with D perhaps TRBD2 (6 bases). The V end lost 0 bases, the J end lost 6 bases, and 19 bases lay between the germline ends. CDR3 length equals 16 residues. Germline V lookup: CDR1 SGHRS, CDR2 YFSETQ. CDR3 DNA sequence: TGCGCCAGCAGCTTGGCTGTGGTTGGGACTGGAGCCGAGCAGTACTTC. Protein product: CASSLAVVGTGAEQYF.

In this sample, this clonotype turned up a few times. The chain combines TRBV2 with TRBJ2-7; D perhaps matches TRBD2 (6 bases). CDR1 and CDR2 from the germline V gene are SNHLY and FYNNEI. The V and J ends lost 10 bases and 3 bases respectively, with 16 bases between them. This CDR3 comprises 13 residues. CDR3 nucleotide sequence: TGTGCCACCACTGGGGAGGTGAACTACGAGCAGTACTTC. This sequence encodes CATTGEVNYEQYF.

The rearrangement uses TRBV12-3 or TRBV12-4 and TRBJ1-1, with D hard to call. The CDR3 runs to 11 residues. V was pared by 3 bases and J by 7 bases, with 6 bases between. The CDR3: CASSFMGEAFF. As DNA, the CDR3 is TGTGCCAGCAGTTTCATGGGTGAAGCTTTCTTT.

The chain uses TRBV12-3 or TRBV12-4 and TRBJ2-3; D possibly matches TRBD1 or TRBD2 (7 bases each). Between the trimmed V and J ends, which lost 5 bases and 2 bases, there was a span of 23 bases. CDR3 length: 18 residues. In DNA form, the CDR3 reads TGTGCCAGCAGTCTCAGGGGGGGAAGACTAGGCCACACAGATACGCAGTATTTT. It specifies CASSLRGGRLGHTDTQYF.

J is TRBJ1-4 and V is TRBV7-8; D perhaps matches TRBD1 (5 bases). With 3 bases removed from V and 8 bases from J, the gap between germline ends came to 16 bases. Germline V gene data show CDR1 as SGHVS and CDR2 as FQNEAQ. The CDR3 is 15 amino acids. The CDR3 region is CASSFGGLSQEKLFF. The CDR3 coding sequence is TGTGCCAGCAGCTTTGGGGGACTTTCCCAGGAAAAACTGTTTTTT.

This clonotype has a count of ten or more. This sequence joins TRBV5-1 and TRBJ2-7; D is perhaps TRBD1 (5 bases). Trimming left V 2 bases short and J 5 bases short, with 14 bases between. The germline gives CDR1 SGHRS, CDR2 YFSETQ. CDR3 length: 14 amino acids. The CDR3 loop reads CASSFMGRENEQYF. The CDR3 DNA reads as TGCGCCAGCAGCTTCATGGGGCGAGAAAACGAGCAGTACTTC.

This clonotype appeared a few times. The CDR3 loop reads CAISETLTGDYEQYF. CDR3 DNA: TGTGCCATCAGTGAGACACTGACAGGGGACTACGAGCAGTACTTC. This rearrangement joins TRBV10-3 to TRBJ2-7, with 8 bases matching TRBD1. The CDR3 has 15 residues. Germline loops: CDR1 ENHRY, CDR2 SYGVKD. V lost 2 bases and J lost 3; bases outside the gene matches: 6.

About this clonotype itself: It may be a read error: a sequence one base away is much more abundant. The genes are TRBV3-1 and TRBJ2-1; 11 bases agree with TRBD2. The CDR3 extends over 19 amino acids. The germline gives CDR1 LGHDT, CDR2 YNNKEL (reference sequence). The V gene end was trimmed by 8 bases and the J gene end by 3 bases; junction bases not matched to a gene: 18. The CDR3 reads CASGVSGTSGLIFYNEQFF. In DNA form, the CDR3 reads TGTGCCAGCGGCGTATCAGGGACTAGCGGCCTGATCTTCTACAATGAGCAGTTCTTC.

In nucleotides, the CDR3 is TGTGCCAGCAGCTTAACCCCCATCTCTGAAGCTTTCTTT. It is translated as CASSLTPISEAFF. This chain connects TRBV11-3 to TRBJ1-1, with D hard to call. Germline V CDR1 and CDR2: SGHNT, YENEEA. The CDR3 totals 13 residues. The ends were cut back, 2 bases at V and 6 bases at J, with 10 bases in the middle.

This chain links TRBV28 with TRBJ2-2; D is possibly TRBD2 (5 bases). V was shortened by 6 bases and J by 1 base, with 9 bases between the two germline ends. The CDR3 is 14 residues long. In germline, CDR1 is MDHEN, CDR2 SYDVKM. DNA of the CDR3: TGTGCCAGCAGCCGGGGAGAGAACACCGGGGAGCTGTTTTTT. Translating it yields CASSRGENTGELFF.